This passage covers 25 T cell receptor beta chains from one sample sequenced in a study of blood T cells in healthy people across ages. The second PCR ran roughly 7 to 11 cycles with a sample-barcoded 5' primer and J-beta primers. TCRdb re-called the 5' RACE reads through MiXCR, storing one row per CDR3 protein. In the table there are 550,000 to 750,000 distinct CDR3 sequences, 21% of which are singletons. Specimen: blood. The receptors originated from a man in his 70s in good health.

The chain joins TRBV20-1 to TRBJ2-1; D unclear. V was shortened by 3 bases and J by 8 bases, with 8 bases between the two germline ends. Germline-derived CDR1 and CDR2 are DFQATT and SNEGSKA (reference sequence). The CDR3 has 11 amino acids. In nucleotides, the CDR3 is TGCAGTGCTAGTCAATTCGATGAGCAGTTCTTC. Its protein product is CSASQFDEQFF.

The CDR3 coding sequence is TGTGCCAGCAGTTACTCACAGGGGGCTGGGAATCAGCCCCAGCATTTT. This encodes CASSYSQGAGNQPQHF. The chain carries TRBV6-2 or TRBV6-3 and TRBJ1-5, with TRBD1 identical over 9 bases. V lost 0 bases to trimming and J lost 4 bases; unmatched junction nucleotides: 4. Germline assignment: CDR1 MNHEY and CDR2 SVGEGT. The CDR3 has 16 amino acids.

CDR3 region: CASSLKPILTTEAFF. CDR3 DNA: TGTGCCAGCAGCTTAAAACCCATCCTCACCACTGAAGCTTTCTTT. The rearrangement links TRBV7-2 to TRBJ1-1; no definite D call. Trimming shortened V by 2 bases and J by 4 bases, and 14 bases separated the two germline ends. Germline lookup yields CDR1 SGHTA and CDR2 FQGNSA. CDR3 length: 15 residues.

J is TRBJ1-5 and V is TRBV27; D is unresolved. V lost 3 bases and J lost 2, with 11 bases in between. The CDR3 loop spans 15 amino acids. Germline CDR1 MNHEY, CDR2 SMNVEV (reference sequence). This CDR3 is CASSFSGMGNQPQHF. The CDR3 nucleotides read TGTGCCAGCAGTTTCTCGGGGATGGGCAATCAGCCCCAGCATTTT.

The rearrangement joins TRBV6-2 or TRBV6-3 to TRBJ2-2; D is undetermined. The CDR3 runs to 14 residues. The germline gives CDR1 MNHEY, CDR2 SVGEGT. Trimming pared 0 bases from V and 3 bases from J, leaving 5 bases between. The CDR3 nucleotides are TGTGCCAGCAGTTACTCGAGTGACACCGGGGAGCTGTTTTTT. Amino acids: CASSYSSDTGELFF.

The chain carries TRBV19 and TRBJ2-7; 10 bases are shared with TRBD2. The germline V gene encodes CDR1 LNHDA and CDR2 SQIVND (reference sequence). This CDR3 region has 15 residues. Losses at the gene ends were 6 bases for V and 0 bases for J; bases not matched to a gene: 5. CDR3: CASRGASGSSYEQYF. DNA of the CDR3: TGTGCCAGTAGGGGGGCTAGCGGGAGCTCCTACGAGCAGTACTTC.

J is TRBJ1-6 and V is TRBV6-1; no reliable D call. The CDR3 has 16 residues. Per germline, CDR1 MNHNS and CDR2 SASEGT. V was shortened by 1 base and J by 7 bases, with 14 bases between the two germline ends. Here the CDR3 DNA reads TGTGCCAGCAGTGAAGTCGGTCAAACGAGAAATTCACCCCTCCACTTT. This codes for CASSEVGQTRNSPLHF.

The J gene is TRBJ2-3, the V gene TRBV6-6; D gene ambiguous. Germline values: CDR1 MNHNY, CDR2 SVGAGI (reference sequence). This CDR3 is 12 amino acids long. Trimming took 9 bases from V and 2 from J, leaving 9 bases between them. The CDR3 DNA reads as TGTGCCAGAAACTCACTCACAGATACGCAGTATTTT. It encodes CARNSLTDTQYF.

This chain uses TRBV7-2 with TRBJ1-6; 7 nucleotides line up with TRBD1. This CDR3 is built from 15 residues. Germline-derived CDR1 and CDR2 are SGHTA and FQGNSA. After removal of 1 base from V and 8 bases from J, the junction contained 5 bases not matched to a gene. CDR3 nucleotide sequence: TGTGCCAGCAGCTTAGAGGGGGACAGCTATTCACCCCTCCACTTT. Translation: CASSLEGDSYSPLHF.

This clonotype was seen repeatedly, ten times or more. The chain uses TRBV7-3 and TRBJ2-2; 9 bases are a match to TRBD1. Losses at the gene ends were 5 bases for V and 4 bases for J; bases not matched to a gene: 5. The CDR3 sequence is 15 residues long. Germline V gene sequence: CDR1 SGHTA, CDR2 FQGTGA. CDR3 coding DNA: TGTGCCAGCAGCGCTACGGGACAGGGCACCGGGGAGCTGTTTTTT. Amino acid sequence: CASSATGQGTGELFF.

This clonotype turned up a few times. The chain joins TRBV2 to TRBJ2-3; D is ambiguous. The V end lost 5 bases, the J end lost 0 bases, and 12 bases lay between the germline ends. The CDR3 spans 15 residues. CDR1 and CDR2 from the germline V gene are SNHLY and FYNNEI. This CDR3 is CASSLEGSSTDTQYF. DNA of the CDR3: TGTGCCAGCAGTCTAGAAGGGTCTAGCACAGATACGCAGTATTTT.

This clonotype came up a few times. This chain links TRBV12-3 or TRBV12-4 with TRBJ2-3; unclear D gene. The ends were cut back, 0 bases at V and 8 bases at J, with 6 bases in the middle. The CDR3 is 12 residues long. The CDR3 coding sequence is TGTGCCAGCAGTTTAGCCCGGGTTACGCAGTATTTT. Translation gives CASSLARVTQYF.

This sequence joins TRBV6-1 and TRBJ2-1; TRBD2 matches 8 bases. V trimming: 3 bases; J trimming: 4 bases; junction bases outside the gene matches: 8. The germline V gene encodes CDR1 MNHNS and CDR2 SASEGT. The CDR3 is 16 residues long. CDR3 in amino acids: CASSESSGSSYNEQFF. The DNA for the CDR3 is TGTGCCAGCAGTGAGTCCAGCGGGAGCTCTTACAATGAGCAGTTCTTC.

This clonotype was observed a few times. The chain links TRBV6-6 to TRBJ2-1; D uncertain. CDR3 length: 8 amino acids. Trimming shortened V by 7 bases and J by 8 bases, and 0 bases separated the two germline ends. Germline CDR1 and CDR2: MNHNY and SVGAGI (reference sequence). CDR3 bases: TGTGCCAGCAATGAGCAGTTCTTC. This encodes CASNEQFF.

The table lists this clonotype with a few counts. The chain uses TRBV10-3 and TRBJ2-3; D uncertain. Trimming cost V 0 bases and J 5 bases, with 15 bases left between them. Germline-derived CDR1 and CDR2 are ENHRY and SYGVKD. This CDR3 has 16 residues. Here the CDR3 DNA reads TGTGCCATCAGTGAGTCCCCGGACCTAACCATAGATACGCAGTATTTT. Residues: CAISESPDLTIDTQYF.

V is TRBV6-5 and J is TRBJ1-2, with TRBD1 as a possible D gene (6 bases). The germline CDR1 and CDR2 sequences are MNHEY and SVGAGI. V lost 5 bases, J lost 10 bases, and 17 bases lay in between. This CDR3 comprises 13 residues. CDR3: CASSIDRTNAYTF. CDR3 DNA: TGTGCCAGCAGTATTGACAGGACAAATGCCTACACCTTC.

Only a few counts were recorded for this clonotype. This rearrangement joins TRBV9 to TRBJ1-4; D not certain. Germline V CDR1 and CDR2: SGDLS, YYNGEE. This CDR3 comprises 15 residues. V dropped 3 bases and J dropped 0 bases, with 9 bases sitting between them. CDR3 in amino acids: CASSAQTATNEKLFF. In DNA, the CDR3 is TGTGCCAGCAGCGCCCAGACGGCAACTAATGAAAAACTGTTTTTT. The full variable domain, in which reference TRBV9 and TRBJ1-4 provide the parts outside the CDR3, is DSGVTQTPKHLITATGQRVTLRCSPRSGDLSVYWYQQSLDQGLQFLIQYYNGEERAKGNILERFSAQQFPDLHSELNLSSLELGDSALYFCASSAQTATNEKLFFGSGTQLSVL.

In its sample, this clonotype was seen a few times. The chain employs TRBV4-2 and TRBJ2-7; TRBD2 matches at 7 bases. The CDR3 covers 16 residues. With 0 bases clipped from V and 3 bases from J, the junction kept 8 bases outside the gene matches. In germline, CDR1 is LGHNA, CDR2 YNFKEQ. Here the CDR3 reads CASSQDLVAGFYEQYF. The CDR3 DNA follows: TGTGCCAGCAGCCAAGATTTGGTAGCGGGCTTCTACGAGCAGTACTTC.

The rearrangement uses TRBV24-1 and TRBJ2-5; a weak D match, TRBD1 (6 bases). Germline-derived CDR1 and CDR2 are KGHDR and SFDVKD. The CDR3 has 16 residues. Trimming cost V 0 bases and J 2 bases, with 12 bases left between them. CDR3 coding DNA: TGTGCCACCAGTGATTTGCGGGACAATAGTCAAGAGACCCAGTACTTC. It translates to CATSDLRDNSQETQYF.

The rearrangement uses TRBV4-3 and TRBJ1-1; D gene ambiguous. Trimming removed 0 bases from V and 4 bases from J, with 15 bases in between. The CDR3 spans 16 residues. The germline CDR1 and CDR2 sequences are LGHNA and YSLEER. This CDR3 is CASSQDSGQAGTEAFF. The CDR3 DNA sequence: TGCGCCAGCAGCCAAGATAGTGGGCAGGCCGGCACTGAAGCTTTCTTT.

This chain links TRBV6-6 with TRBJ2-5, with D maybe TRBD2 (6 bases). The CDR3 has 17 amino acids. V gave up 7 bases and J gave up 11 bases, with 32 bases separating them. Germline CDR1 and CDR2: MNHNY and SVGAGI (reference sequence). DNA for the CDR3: TGTGCCAGCATCCATGGGGGGAGGTGGGACCACCTAGATGAGCAGTACTTC. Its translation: CASIHGGRWDHLDEQYF.

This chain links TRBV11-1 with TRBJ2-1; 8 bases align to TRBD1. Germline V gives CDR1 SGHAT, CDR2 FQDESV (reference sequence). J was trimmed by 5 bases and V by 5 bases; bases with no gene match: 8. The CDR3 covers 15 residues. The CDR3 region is CASSRQGQADNEQFF. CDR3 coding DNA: TGTGCCAGCAGCAGACAGGGACAGGCGGACAATGAGCAGTTCTTC.

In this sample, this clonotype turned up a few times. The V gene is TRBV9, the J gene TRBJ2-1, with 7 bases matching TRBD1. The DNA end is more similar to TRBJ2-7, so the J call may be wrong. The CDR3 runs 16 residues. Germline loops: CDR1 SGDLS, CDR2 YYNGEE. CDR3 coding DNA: TGTGCCAGCAGCGTAGGTTCCGGGACAGTGATCTACGAGCAGTACTTC. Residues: CASSVGSGTVIYEQYF.

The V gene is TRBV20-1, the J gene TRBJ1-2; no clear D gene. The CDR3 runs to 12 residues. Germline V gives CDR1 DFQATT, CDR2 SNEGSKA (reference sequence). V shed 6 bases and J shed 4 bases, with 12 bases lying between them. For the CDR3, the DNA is TGCAGTGCGGGAGGGAGAAGCTATGGCTACACCTTC. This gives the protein CSAGGRSYGYTF.

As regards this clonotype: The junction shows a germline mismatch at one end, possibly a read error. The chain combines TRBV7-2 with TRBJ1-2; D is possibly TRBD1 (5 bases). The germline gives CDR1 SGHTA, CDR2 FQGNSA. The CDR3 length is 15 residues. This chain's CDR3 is CASSSNRVGDYGHTF. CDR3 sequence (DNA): TGTGCCAGCAGCTCCAATAGGGTAGGGGACTATGGCCACACCTTC. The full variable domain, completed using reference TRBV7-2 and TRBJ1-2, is GAGVSQSPSNKVTEKGKDVELRCDPISGHTALYWYRQSLGQGLEFLIYFQGNSAPDKSGLPSDRFSAERTGGSVSTLTIQRTQQEDSAVYLCASSSNRVGDYGHTFGSGTRLTVV.